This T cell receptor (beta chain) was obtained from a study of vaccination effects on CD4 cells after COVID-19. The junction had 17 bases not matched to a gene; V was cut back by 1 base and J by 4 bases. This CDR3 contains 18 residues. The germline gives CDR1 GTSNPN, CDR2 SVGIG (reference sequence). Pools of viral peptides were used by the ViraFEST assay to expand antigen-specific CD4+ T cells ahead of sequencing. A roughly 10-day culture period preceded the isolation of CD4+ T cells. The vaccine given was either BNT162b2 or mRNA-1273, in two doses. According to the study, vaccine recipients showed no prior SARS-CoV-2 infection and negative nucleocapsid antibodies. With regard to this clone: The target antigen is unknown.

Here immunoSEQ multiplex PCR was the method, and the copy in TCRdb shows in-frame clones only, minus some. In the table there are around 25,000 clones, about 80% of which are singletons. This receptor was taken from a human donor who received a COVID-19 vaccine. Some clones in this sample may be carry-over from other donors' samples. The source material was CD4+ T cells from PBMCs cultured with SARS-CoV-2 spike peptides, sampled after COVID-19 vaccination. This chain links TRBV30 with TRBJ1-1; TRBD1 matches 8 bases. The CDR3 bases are TGTGCCTGGAGTGATGGACAGGGAAAATGGCAATCGCTCACTGAAGCTTTCTTT. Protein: CAWSDGQGKWQSLTEAFF.